This T cell receptor (beta chain) was found in a study of CD4 T cells in relation to SARS-CoV-2 and coronaviruses. Whole-study findings and limits: About 65% of donors had memory CD4+ clonotypes crossrecognizing SARS-CoV-2 and common cold coronavirus spike. This crossreactivity analysis covered spike protein alone, no other viral proteins.

The CDR3 consists of 17 residues. The germline CDR1 and CDR2 sequences are SGHRS and YFSETQ. V trimming: 4 bases; J trimming: 4 bases; junction bases outside the gene matches: 12. Measured with immunoSEQ multiplex PCR; TCRdb has only the in-frame clones, and not every one. Among about 19,000 clones listed, 77% were seen once. The unexposed donors gave CD4+ T cells in about 2011-2019, prior to COVID-19. Isolation of CD4+ T cells took place after roughly nine days in culture. Cells permitting, SARS-CoV-2 S/N and four cold-coronavirus spikes were tested on unexposed-donor CD4+ T cells. PBMCs were plated at two million per well in IL-2-containing medium. Concerning this clone itself: Its antigen is unidentified.

The genes are TRBV5-1 and TRBJ1-4, with 8 bases matching TRBD1. Sequencing was done on a sample of CD4+ T cells from PBMCs, cultured in vitro. This clonotype was obtained from a human donor in good health. The chain's CDR3 is CASSHNPRGQDNEKLFF. DNA for the CDR3: TGCGCCAGCAGCCACAACCCCCGGGGACAGGATAATGAAAAACTGTTTTTT.